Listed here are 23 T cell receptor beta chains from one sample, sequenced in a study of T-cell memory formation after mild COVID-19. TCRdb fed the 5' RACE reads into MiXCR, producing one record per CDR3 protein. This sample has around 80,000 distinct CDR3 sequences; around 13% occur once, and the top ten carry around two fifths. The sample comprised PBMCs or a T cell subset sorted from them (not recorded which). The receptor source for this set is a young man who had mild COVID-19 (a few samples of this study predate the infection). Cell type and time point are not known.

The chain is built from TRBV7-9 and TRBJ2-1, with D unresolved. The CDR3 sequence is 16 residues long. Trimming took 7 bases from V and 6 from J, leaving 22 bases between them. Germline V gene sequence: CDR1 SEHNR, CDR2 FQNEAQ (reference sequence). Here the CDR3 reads CASTNPSRYFGNEQFF. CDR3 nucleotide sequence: TGTGCCAGCACCAACCCATCCAGGTATTTCGGCAATGAGCAGTTCTTC.

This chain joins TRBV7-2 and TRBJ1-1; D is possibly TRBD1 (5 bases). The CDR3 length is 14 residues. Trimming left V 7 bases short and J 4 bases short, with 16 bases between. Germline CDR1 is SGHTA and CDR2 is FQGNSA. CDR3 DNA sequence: TGTGCCAGCACCCCCTCGGGGGTTGGCACTGAAGCTTTCTTT. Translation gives CASTPSGVGTEAFF.

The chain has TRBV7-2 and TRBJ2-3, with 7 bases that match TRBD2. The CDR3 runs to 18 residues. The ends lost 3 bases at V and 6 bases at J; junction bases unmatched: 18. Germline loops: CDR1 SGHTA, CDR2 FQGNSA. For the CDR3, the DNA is TGTGCCAGCAGCTTGGCTCTTCTAGCGGAAACAAAGCGGGATACGCAGTATTTT. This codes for CASSLALLAETKRDTQYF.

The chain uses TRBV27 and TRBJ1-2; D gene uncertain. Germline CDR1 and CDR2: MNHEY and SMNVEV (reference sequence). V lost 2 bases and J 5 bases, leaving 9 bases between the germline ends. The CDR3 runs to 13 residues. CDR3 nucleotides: TGTGCCAGCAGTTTAAGGGTTGGGTATGGCTACACCTTC. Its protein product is CASSLRVGYGYTF.

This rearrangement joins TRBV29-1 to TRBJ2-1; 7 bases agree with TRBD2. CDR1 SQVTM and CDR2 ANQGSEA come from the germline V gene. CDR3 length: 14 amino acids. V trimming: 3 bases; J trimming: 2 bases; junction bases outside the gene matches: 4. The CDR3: CSVDPAGAYNEQFF. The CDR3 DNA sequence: TGCAGCGTTGACCCCGCGGGGGCCTACAATGAGCAGTTCTTC.

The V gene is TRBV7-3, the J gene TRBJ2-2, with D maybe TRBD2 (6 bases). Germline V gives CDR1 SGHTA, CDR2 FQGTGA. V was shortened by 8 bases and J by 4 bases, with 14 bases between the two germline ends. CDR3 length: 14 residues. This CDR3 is CASRLEAGTGELFF. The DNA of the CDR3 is TGTGCCAGCCGGTTGGAAGCGGGCACCGGGGAGCTGTTTTTT. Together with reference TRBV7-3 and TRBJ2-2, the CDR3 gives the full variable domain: GAGVSQTPSNKVTEKGKYVELRCDPISGHTALYWYRQSLGQGPEFLIYFQGTGAADDSGLPNDRFFAVRPEGSVSTLKIQRTERGDSAVYLCASRLEAGTGELFFGEGSRLTVL.

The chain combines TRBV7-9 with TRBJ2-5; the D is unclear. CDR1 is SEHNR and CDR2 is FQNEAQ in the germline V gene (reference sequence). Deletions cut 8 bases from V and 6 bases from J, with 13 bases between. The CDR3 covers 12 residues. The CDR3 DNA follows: TGTGCCAGCGGGCATTCTGGAAAGACCCAGTACTTC. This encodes CASGHSGKTQYF.

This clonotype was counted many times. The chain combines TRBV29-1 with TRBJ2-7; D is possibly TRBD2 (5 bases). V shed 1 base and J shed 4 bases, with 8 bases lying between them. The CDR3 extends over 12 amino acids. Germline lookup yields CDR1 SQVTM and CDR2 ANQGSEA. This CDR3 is CSVEGEGYEQYF. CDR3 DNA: TGCAGCGTTGAAGGTGAGGGTTACGAGCAGTACTTC.

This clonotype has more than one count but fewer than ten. This chain's CDR3 is CASSGLRDGDLPSYEQYF. CDR3 bases: TGTGCCAGCAGTGGCCTCCGGGACGGAGACTTACCGTCCTACGAGCAGTACTTC. This sequence joins TRBV12-3 or TRBV12-4 and TRBJ2-7; D may match TRBD1 or TRBD2 (5 bases each). V lost 5 bases and J 1 base, leaving 24 bases between the germline ends. This CDR3 has 18 amino acids.

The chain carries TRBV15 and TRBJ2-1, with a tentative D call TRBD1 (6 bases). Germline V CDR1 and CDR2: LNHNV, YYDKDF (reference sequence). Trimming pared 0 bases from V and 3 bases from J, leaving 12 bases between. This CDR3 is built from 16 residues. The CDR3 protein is CATSRDRGHGYNEQFF. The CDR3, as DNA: TGTGCCACCAGCAGAGATAGGGGACACGGCTACAATGAGCAGTTCTTC.

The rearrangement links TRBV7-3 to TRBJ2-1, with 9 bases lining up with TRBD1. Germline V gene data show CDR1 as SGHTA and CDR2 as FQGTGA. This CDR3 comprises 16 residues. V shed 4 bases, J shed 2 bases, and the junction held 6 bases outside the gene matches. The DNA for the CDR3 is TGTGCCAGCAGCTCTAGGGGACAGGGAGCCTACAATGAGCAGTTCTTC. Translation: CASSSRGQGAYNEQFF.

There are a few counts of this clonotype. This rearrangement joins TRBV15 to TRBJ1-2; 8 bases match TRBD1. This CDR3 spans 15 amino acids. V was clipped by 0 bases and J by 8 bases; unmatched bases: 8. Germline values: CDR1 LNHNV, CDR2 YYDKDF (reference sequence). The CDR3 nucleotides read TGTGCCACCAGCAGAGACCTCGGACAGGGCGAGGGCTACACCTTC. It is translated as CATSRDLGQGEGYTF.

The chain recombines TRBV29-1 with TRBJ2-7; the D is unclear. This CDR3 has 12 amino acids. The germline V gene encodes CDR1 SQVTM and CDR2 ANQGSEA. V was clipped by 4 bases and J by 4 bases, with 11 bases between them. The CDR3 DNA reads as TGCAGCGTTGGGGCAGGAGTGTACGAGCAGTACTTC. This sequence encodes CSVGAGVYEQYF.

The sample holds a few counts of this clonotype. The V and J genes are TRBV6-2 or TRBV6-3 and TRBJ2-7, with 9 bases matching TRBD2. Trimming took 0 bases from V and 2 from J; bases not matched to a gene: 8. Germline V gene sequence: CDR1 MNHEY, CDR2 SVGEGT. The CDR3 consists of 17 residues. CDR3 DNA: TGTGCCAGCAGTTACTCGATTTTAGCGGGGGACACCTACGAGCAGTACGTC. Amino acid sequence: CASSYSILAGDTYEQYV.

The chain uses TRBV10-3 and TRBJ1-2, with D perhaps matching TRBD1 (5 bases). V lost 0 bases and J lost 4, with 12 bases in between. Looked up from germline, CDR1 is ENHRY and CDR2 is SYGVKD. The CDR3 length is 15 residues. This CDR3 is CAISESSGPVYGYTF. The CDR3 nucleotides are TGTGCCATCAGTGAGTCCTCAGGGCCCGTCTATGGCTACACCTTC.

CDR3 bases: TGTGCCAGCAGCCTGGGGGGTTCCCACTACGAGCAGTACGTC. As protein: CASSLGGSHYEQYV. This chain links TRBV28 with TRBJ2-7; possible D gene TRBD2, 6 bases. The germline V gene has CDR1 MDHEN and CDR2 SYDVKM. The V gene lost 6 bases and the J gene lost 3 bases, with 15 bases spanning the gap. The CDR3 sequence is 14 residues long.

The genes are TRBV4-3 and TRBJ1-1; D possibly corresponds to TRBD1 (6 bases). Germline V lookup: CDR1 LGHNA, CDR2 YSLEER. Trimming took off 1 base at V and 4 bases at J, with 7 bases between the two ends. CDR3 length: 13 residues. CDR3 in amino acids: CASSQVGGTEAFF. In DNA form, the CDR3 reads TGCGCCAGCAGCCAAGTAGGGGGCACTGAAGCTTTCTTT.

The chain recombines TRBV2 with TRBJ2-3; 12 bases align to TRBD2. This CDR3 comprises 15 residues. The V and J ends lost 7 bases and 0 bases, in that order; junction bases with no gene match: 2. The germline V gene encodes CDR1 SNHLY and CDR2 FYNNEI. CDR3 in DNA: TGTGCCAGCACCGGACTAGCGGGGAGCACAGATACGCAGTATTTT. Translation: CASTGLAGSTDTQYF.

Here the CDR3 reads CASSIQRGAYTGELFF. In DNA, the CDR3 is TGCGCCAGCAGCATCCAGAGGGGGGCCTACACCGGGGAGCTGTTTTTT. The J gene is TRBJ2-2, the V gene TRBV4-1; either TRBD1 or TRBD2 may fit D (6 bases each). V lost 5 bases, J lost 3 bases, and 16 bases lay in between. This CDR3 spans 16 amino acids. From germline, CDR1 is MGHRA and CDR2 YSYEKL.

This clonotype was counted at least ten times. Here the CDR3 reads CASSSGTGPSYEQYF. For the CDR3, the DNA is TGCGCCAGCAGCTCCGGGACAGGTCCTTCCTACGAGCAGTACTTC. V is TRBV5-1 and J is TRBJ2-7, with 8 bases lining up with TRBD1. The CDR3 extends over 15 amino acids. The V segment lost 3 bases and the J segment 1 base; nucleotides outside the gene matches: 6. The germline gives CDR1 SGHRS, CDR2 YFSETQ. The full variable domain, rest sourced from reference TRBV5-1 and TRBJ2-7, is KAGVTQTPRYLIKTRGQQVTLSCSPISGHRSVSWYQQTPGQGLQFLFEYFSETQRNKGNFPGRFSGRQFSNSRSEMNVSTLELGDSALYLCASSSGTGPSYEQYFGPGTRLTVT.

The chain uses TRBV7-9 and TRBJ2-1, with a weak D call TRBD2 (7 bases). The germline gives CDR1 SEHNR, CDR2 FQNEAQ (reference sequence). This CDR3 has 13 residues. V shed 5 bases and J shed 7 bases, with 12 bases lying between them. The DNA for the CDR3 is TGTGCCAGCAGCCTCGGGGGGCGAAATGAGCAGTTCTTC. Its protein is CASSLGGRNEQFF.

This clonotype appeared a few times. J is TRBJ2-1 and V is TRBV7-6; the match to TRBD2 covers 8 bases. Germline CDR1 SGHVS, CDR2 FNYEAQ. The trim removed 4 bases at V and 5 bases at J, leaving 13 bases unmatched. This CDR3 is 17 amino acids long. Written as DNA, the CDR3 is TGTGCCAGCAGCTCGCCTTTGGCGGGGGGCGGCGACAATGAGCAGTTCTTC. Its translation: CASSSPLAGGGDNEQFF.

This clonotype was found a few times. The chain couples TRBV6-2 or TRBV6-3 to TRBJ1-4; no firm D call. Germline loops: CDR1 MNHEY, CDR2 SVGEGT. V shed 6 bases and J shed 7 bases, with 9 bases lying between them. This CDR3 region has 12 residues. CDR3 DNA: TGTGCCAGCAGCCTCAGGCCTGAAAAACTGTTTTTT. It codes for CASSLRPEKLFF.